This entry lists 20 T cell receptor beta chains sequenced from one sample in a study of T cells in Graves' hyperthyroidism and ophthalmopathy. Amplification of TCR beta CDR3 regions was performed using RNA transcripts as template. The primer set for the first-round RT-PCR of the TCR CDR3 was HTBI. TCRdb reprocessed the multiplex PCR reads with MiXCR, giving one entry per CDR3 protein. This sample has some 400,000 distinct CDR3 sequences, with 19% found just once. The sample consisted of blood. The origin of the receptors is a woman younger than 30 with Graves' hyperthyroidism.

This clonotype showed up just a few times. The chain uses TRBV6-1 and TRBJ1-1, with D uncertain. Per the germline V gene, CDR1 is MNHNS and CDR2 is SASEGT. V lost 3 bases and J lost 7, with 9 bases in between. This CDR3 comprises 12 residues. The DNA of the CDR3 is TGTGCCAGCAGTGACATAGGAGGTGAAGCTTTCTTT. Translating it yields CASSDIGGEAFF.

Remarks on this clonotype: Likely a read error: the CDR3 ends without its conserved phenylalanine or tryptophan. The DNA is left out, because the CDR3 cannot be placed on it with certainty; the CDR3 is given as TCRdb lists it. The chain combines TRBV12-3 or TRBV12-4 with TRBJ2-6. The CDR3 sequence runs 15 residues, both termini included. The CDR3 is CASSLRTAGANVLTV.

For this clonotype: An end of the junction does not agree with germline; a read error may underlie this. The rearrangement uses TRBV2 and TRBJ1-1, with D possibly being TRBD1 (5 bases). CDR1 is SNHLY and CDR2 is FYNNEI in the germline V gene. The CDR3 spans 17 residues. CDR3 sequence: CASSGPNEDMEGTDAFF. CDR3 nucleotides: TGTGCCAGCAGTGGTCCCAATGAGGACATGGAGGGCACTGATGCTTTCTTT.

This clonotype was seen repeatedly, ten times or more. This sequence joins TRBV6-1 and TRBJ2-6, with 7 bases matching TRBD1. CDR3 length: 15 residues. With 5 bases clipped from V and 2 bases from J, the junction kept 3 bases outside the gene matches. The germline V gene encodes CDR1 MNHNS and CDR2 SASEGT. CDR3 sequence: CASSRGQAGANVLTF. CDR3 DNA sequence: TGTGCCAGCAGTCGCGGACAGGCTGGGGCCAACGTCCTGACTTTC.

The chain has TRBV18 and TRBJ1-5; D gene unclear. V was trimmed by 2 bases and J by 4 bases, leaving 12 bases between them. In germline, CDR1 is KGHSH, CDR2 LQKENI. The CDR3 has 15 amino acids. CDR3 nucleotide sequence: TGTGCCAGCTCACCAATCGGGAACCCTAATCAGCCCCAGCATTTT. Translation: CASSPIGNPNQPQHF.

There are many counts of this clonotype. The chain uses TRBV11-3 and TRBJ2-7, with D possibly matching TRBD2 (6 bases). Germline V lookup: CDR1 SGHNT, CDR2 YENEEA. The CDR3 spans 12 residues. V was trimmed by 5 bases and J by 6 bases, leaving 11 bases between them. Written as DNA, the CDR3 is TGTGCCAGCAGCCTGCAGACTAGCGAGCAGTACTTC. Amino acids: CASSLQTSEQYF.

This clonotype was recorded a few times. The chain combines TRBV4-1 with TRBJ2-3; 8 nucleotides align to TRBD2. The J segment lost 1 base and the V segment lost 6 bases, leaving 9 bases of the junction unmatched. This CDR3 comprises 16 residues. CDR1 is MGHRA, CDR2 YSYEKL, per germline. For the CDR3, the DNA is TGCGCCAGCAGACGCGAAGCGGGGGTGGGCACAGATACGCAGTATTTT. Encoded protein: CASRREAGVGTDTQYF.

The J gene is TRBJ2-3, the V gene TRBV7-8; TRBD1 agrees at 7 bases. J was trimmed by 2 bases and V by 7 bases; bases with no gene match: 15. The germline V gene has CDR1 SGHVS and CDR2 FQNEAQ. The CDR3 runs 17 residues. The CDR3 bases are TGTGCCAGCAAACTCGTGGACAGGCCCGATTCCACAGATACGCAGTATTTT. Translated, it gives CASKLVDRPDSTDTQYF.

This clonotype showed up many times. V usage is TRBV6-5 and J usage is TRBJ1-2; D uncertain. Germline V gene sequence: CDR1 MNHEY, CDR2 SVGAGI. The CDR3 is 12 residues long. Trimming took 0 bases from V and 7 from J, leaving 6 bases between them. The CDR3 here is CASSYSRGGYTF. In DNA, the CDR3 is TGTGCCAGCAGTTACTCGAGAGGTGGCTACACCTTC.

J is TRBJ2-2 and V is TRBV20-1; 9 nucleotides match TRBD2. The CDR3 is made up of 16 amino acids. From germline, CDR1 is DFQATT and CDR2 SNEGSKA (reference sequence). Germline trimming cut 6 bases from V and 7 bases from J; bases unmatched to any gene: 15. This CDR3 is CSARNRAGGPGGELFF. The CDR3 DNA is TGCAGTGCCCGAAATCGGGCGGGGGGGCCAGGCGGGGAGCTGTTTTTT.

J is TRBJ2-5 and V is TRBV27; 9 bases line up with TRBD1. This CDR3 has 14 amino acids. The V and J ends lost 7 bases and 3 bases, in that order; junction bases with no gene match: 6. Germline V gene lookup returns CDR1 MNHEY and CDR2 SMNVEV (reference sequence). The DNA for the CDR3 is TGTGCCAGCACCACAGGGGGCAGGGAAGAGACCCAGTACTTC. Translation: CASTTGGREETQYF.

This clonotype has at least ten counts. The J gene is TRBJ1-5, the V gene TRBV6-9, with TRBD1 as a possible D gene (6 bases). The CDR3 totals 11 residues. Looked up from germline, CDR1 is MNHGY and CDR2 is SVAAGI. The V gene lost 8 bases and the J gene lost 5 bases, with 7 bases spanning the gap. CDR3 region: CASHRDQPQHF. The DNA for the CDR3 is TGTGCCAGCCACAGGGATCAGCCCCAGCATTTT.

In its sample, this clonotype was seen many times. The chain has TRBV6-5 and TRBJ1-2, with a tentative D call TRBD1 (6 bases). Germline V gene lookup returns CDR1 MNHEY and CDR2 SVGAGI. The CDR3 has 12 residues. The V end lost 4 bases, the J end lost 8 bases, and 11 bases lay between the germline ends. Here the CDR3 DNA reads TGTGCCAGCAGTTCTGGACAGTACGGCTACACCTTC. As protein: CASSSGQYGYTF.

About this clonotype itself: This may arise from a read error, as a much more abundant clone is one base away. The CDR3 sequence is CACGQGASEQNF. CDR3 DNA sequence: TGTGCCTGCGGGCAGGGGGCTTCCGAGCAGAACTTC. The V gene is TRBV12-3 or TRBV12-4, the J gene TRBJ2-7; 8 bases agree with TRBD1. This CDR3 has 12 residues.

This clonotype occurred many times. The chain carries TRBV2 and TRBJ2-7; D is possibly TRBD1 (6 bases). The CDR3 is made up of 12 amino acids. Trimming took 4 bases from V and 7 from J, leaving 11 bases between them. Germline V gene data show CDR1 as SNHLY and CDR2 as FYNNEI. Here the CDR3 reads CASSGTAHEQYF. DNA of the CDR3: TGTGCCAGCAGTGGGACAGCTCATGAGCAGTACTTC.

Many counts were recorded for this clonotype. The chain carries TRBV12-5 and TRBJ1-1, with TRBD1 as a possible D gene (6 bases). Deletions cut 2 bases from V and 0 bases from J, with 16 bases between. Germline lookup yields CDR1 LGHNT and CDR2 FRNRAP. There are 17 residues in the CDR3. CDR3 sequence (DNA): TGTGCTAGTGGTTTGTCCCGGGACATTTTGATGAACACTGAAGCTTTCTTT. It encodes CASGLSRDILMNTEAFF.

In this sample, this clonotype turned up many times. V is TRBV28 and J is TRBJ1-3, with TRBD1 as a possible D gene (5 bases). In germline, CDR1 is MDHEN, CDR2 SYDVKM. The CDR3 spans 17 residues. Trimming removed 6 bases at V and 4 bases at J, with 22 bases between. The CDR3 reads CASSFGVQGTGGNTIYF. In DNA form, the CDR3 reads TGTGCCAGCAGCTTTGGGGTGCAGGGAACAGGAGGAAACACCATATATTTT. Full variable domain (missing parts from reference TRBV28 and TRBJ1-3): DVKVTQSSRYLVKRTGEKVFLECVQDMDHENMFWYRQDPGLGLRLIYFSYDVKMKEKGDIPEGYSVSREKKERFSLILESASTNQTSMYLCASSFGVQGTGGNTIYFGEGSWLTVV.

This clonotype showed up many times. The chain is built from TRBV6-1 and TRBJ2-7; TRBD2 might be the D (6 bases). Germline CDR1 MNHNS, CDR2 SASEGT. Between the trimmed V and J ends, which lost 6 bases and 2 bases, there was a span of 14 bases. This CDR3 comprises 14 residues. Here the CDR3 reads CASRAGPGPYEQYF. The CDR3, as DNA: TGTGCCAGCAGGGCGGGACCAGGGCCCTACGAGCAGTACTTC.

This clonotype was seen ten or more times. This chain uses TRBV7-8 with TRBJ2-7; D remains unclear. The CDR3 consists of 15 residues. Trimming pared 6 bases from V and 1 base from J, leaving 16 bases between. CDR1 and CDR2 (germline): SGHVS, FQNEAQ. This CDR3 is CASRSSGTASYEQYF. The DNA for the CDR3 is TGTGCCAGCAGGTCCTCCGGAACGGCTTCCTACGAGCAGTACTTC.

This rearrangement joins TRBV11-2 to TRBJ2-3; a possible D gene is TRBD1 (5 bases). The CDR3 is 15 residues long. Germline V lookup: CDR1 SGHAT, CDR2 FQNNGV. The V end lost 1 base, the J end lost 6 bases, and 14 bases lay between the germline ends. CDR3: CASSLGGPRSDTQYF. The CDR3 nucleotides are TGTGCCAGCAGCTTAGGGGGCCCTAGATCGGATACGCAGTATTTT.